The 31 T cell receptor beta chains below come from one sample, sequenced in a study of cytomegalovirus exposure and HLA in healthy donors. Both 60 Vbeta primers and 13 Jbeta primers went into the PCR. TCRdb keeps only in-frame clones here, not all; method: immunoSEQ multiplex PCR. This sample yields some 150,000 clones, of which roughly 70% are seen a single time; 2.1% belongs to the top ten. The sample comprised PBMCs. These receptors were taken from a woman aged 55-70 years in good health and CMV-seropositive.

The gene calls are TRBV28 and TRBJ1-3; 7 nucleotides align to TRBD1. This CDR3 has 14 residues. The germline V gene has CDR1 MDHEN and CDR2 SYDVKM. Unmatched junction bases numbered 3, after V lost 7 bases and J lost 0 bases. CDR3 loop: CASTTGASGNTIYF. For the CDR3, the DNA is TGTGCCAGCACCACAGGGGCCTCTGGAAACACCATATATTTT.

This clone occurred a few times. V gene TRBV7-6 combines with J gene TRBJ2-7; D perhaps matches TRBD2 (5 bases). The CDR3 length is 16 residues. Germline values: CDR1 SGHVS, CDR2 FNYEAQ. V was pared by 5 bases and J by 6 bases, with 23 bases between. CDR3 region: CASSLQTNPLGGEQYF. The CDR3 DNA sequence: TGTGCCAGCAGCCTCCAGACTAACCCTCTGGGTGGCGAGCAGTACTTC. Combining the CDR3 with reference TRBV7-6 and TRBJ2-7 gives the whole variable domain GAGVSQSPRYKVTKRGQDVALRCDPISGHVSLYWYRQALGQGPEFLTYFNYEAQQDKSGLPNDRFSAERPEGSISTLTIQRTEQRDSAMYRCASSLQTNPLGGEQYFGPGTRLTVT.

The rearrangement links TRBV6-5 to TRBJ2-7; D unresolved. Trimming cost V 7 bases and J 4 bases, with 8 bases left between them. Germline CDR1 MNHEY, CDR2 SVGAGI. The CDR3 consists of 11 residues. The CDR3 DNA is TGTGCCAGCAAAAATAATTACGAGCAGTACTTC. Its translation is CASKNNYEQYF.

This clone showed up many times. The chain combines TRBV5-1 with TRBJ2-3, with unresolved D. The ends were cut back, 2 bases at V and 1 base at J, with 8 bases in the middle. CDR3 length: 14 amino acids. CDR1 is SGHRS and CDR2 is YFSETQ in the germline V gene. As DNA, the CDR3 is TGCGCCAGCAGCTTATCCCAGGGCACAGATACGCAGTATTTT. Its translation: CASSLSQGTDTQYF.

The genes are TRBV6-1 and TRBJ1-2; the match to TRBD1 covers 8 bases. V gave up 0 bases and J gave up 5 bases; unmatched junction bases: 14. Germline V CDR1 and CDR2: MNHNS, SASEGT. The CDR3 covers 18 residues. This chain's CDR3 is CASSEAGTGRPYPYGYTF. For the CDR3, the DNA is TGTGCCAGCAGTGAAGCAGGGACAGGAAGGCCATATCCTTATGGCTACACCTTC.

This chain joins TRBV12-5 and TRBJ2-1, with 8 bases that match TRBD2. V shed 7 bases and J 4 bases; nucleotides not matched to a gene: 6. The CDR3 spans 14 residues. Germline loops: CDR1 LGHNT, CDR2 FRNRAP. CDR3 sequence reads: CASDPGGQYNEQFF. Written as DNA, the CDR3 is TGTGCTAGTGACCCGGGAGGGCAGTACAATGAGCAGTTCTTC.

This clone came up a few times. The V and J genes are TRBV18 and TRBJ2-7, with TRBD1 matching over 7 bases. CDR3 length equals 15 residues. V gave up 3 bases and J gave up 5 bases; unmatched junction bases: 10. CDR1 and CDR2 (germline): KGHSH, LQKENI. CDR3 DNA sequence: TGTGCCAGCTCACCCCCGAGCCGACAGGGCCACGAGCAGTACTTC. The encoded protein is CASSPPSRQGHEQYF.

This rearrangement joins TRBV5-1 to TRBJ2-2; TRBD1 is a possible D gene (6 bases). This CDR3 has 13 residues. Per germline, CDR1 SGHRS and CDR2 YFSETQ. With 4 bases removed from V and 5 bases from J, the gap between germline ends came to 9 bases. This CDR3 is CASSVQGTGELFF. The CDR3 coding sequence is TGCGCCAGCAGCGTACAGGGAACCGGGGAGCTGTTTTTT.

The V gene is TRBV5-4, the J gene TRBJ1-2, with D unresolved. The CDR3 is 14 residues long. Trimming cost V 0 bases and J 4 bases, with 10 bases left between them. Germline V gene lookup returns CDR1 SGHNT and CDR2 YYREEE (reference sequence). CDR3 bases: TGTGCCAGCAGCTTGGAACAGAAAGTCTATGGCTACACCTTC. Its translation: CASSLEQKVYGYTF.

The gene calls are TRBV6-1 and TRBJ2-3; D gene uncertain. The CDR3 sequence is 13 residues long. The V and J ends lost 5 bases and 0 bases respectively, with 6 bases between them. Germline V gives CDR1 MNHNS, CDR2 SASEGT. The CDR3 region has the DNA TGTGCCAGCAGTCCCGGTAGCACAGATACGCAGTATTTT. This codes for CASSPGSTDTQYF.

The chain uses TRBV6-5 and TRBJ1-5, with a tentative D call TRBD1 (6 bases). The CDR3 covers 15 residues. Germline V gives CDR1 MNHEY, CDR2 SVGAGI. V dropped 6 bases and J dropped 2 bases, with 14 bases sitting between them. CDR3 sequence: CASSLDRNGNQPQHF. The CDR3 bases are TGTGCCAGCAGCCTCGACAGGAACGGCAATCAGCCCCAGCATTTT.

This chain uses TRBV6-1 with TRBJ1-4; D perhaps matches TRBD1 (5 bases). Germline V gene sequence: CDR1 MNHNS, CDR2 SASEGT. The germline V and J ends were trimmed by 5 bases and 8 bases, with 12 bases remaining between them. The CDR3 is 13 residues long. The CDR3 here is CASSSGVGEKLFF. The DNA of the CDR3 is TGTGCCAGCAGTTCGGGGGTGGGGGAAAAACTGTTTTTT.

The genes are TRBV5-1 and TRBJ2-5, with a possible D match to TRBD1 (5 bases). CDR3 size: 16 residues. The V end was cut by 4 bases, the J end by 5 bases, with 21 bases between. CDR1 is SGHRS and CDR2 is YFSETQ in the germline V gene. The CDR3 sequence is CASSQGFGPRGETQYF. CDR3 DNA sequence: TGCGCCAGCAGCCAGGGTTTCGGGCCGCGAGGTGAGACCCAGTACTTC.

The rearrangement links TRBV27 to TRBJ2-1, with 9 nucleotides matching TRBD2. The CDR3 contains 15 residues. Germline V CDR1 and CDR2: MNHEY, SMNVEV (reference sequence). After removal of 4 bases from V and 8 bases from J, the junction contained 9 bases not matched to a gene. The CDR3 DNA follows: TGTGCCAGCAGTTCTCGGGCGGGAGGGCCGTATGAGCAGTTCTTC. Its protein product is CASSSRAGGPYEQFF.

J is TRBJ1-2 and V is TRBV28; D is possibly TRBD1 (5 bases). The CDR3 consists of 13 residues. Trimming pared 6 bases from V and 3 bases from J, leaving 11 bases between. CDR1 is MDHEN, CDR2 SYDVKM, per germline. In DNA, the CDR3 is TGTGCCAGCAGCTCGGGGGGGGACTATGGCTACACCTTC. It yields the protein CASSSGGDYGYTF.

The chain recombines TRBV1 with TRBJ1-1; the table's D call TRBD1 went unverified against the DNA. TRBV1 is recorded as a pseudogene. CDR3 length: 13 amino acids. The CDR3 DNA follows: TGCACCCCAAGAGGGGGAAGGTCCACTGAAGCTTTCTTT. Encoded protein: CTPRGGRSTEAFF.

In this sample, this clone turned up a few times. J is TRBJ1-4 and V is TRBV5-8; D remains ambiguous. The CDR3 consists of 15 residues. The germline V and J ends were trimmed by 0 bases and 3 bases, with 9 bases remaining between them. The V gene's germline CDR1 is SGHTS and CDR2 YDEGEE. The CDR3 nucleotides read TGTGCCAGCAGCTTGGGTGGGCTCGCTAATGAAAAACTGTTTTTT. Protein: CASSLGGLANEKLFF.

This clone was counted between two and nine times. The genes are TRBV27 and TRBJ2-5, with 7 bases aligning to TRBD1. The CDR3 runs to 18 residues. The germline V gene has CDR1 MNHEY and CDR2 SMNVEV (reference sequence). Trimming cost V 6 bases and J 2 bases; bases outside gene matches: 18. The chain's CDR3 is CASRNLVEPGQSQETQYF. DNA of the CDR3: TGTGCCAGCAGGAACCTCGTCGAACCGGGACAGTCTCAAGAGACCCAGTACTTC.

The chain uses TRBV27 and TRBJ2-5; tentatively, D is TRBD1 (6 bases). The CDR3 consists of 14 residues. CDR1 is MNHEY, CDR2 SMNVEV, per germline (reference sequence). The germline V and J ends were trimmed by 5 bases and 5 bases, with 15 bases remaining between them. The CDR3 sequence is CASSPLGGEETQYF. The CDR3 coding sequence is TGTGCCAGCAGTCCCTTAGGGGGTGAGGAGACCCAGTACTTC.

V usage is TRBV5-1 and J usage is TRBJ1-2; D gene unclear. Trimming stripped 0 bases from V and 3 bases from J, with 12 bases between. This CDR3 comprises 15 residues. Germline lookup yields CDR1 SGHRS and CDR2 YFSETQ. The CDR3 DNA reads TGCGCCAGCAGCTTGGATTCGGGAAATCACTATGGCTACACCTTC. As protein: CASSLDSGNHYGYTF.

The J gene is TRBJ1-2, the V gene TRBV28, with 9 bases identical to TRBD1. V was pared by 6 bases and J by 4 bases, with 9 bases of the junction left unmatched. The germline gives CDR1 MDHEN, CDR2 SYDVKM. The CDR3 covers 15 residues. The CDR3 nucleotides read TGTGCCAGCAGCCCTCCGGGACAGGGTGCCTATGGCTACACCTTC. Residues: CASSPPGQGAYGYTF.

This clone has only a few counts. The chain has TRBV5-1 and TRBJ2-7, with D possibly TRBD2 on 6 matching bases. In germline, CDR1 is SGHRS, CDR2 YFSETQ. The CDR3 runs 14 residues. Trimming shortened V by 0 bases and J by 3 bases, and 10 bases separated the two germline ends. CDR3: CASSLGLVSYEQYF. The CDR3 nucleotides read TGCGCCAGCAGCTTGGGACTAGTCAGCTACGAGCAGTACTTC. The whole variable domain, filled in from reference TRBV5-1 and TRBJ2-7, reads KAGVTQTPRYLIKTRGQQVTLSCSPISGHRSVSWYQQTPGQGLQFLFEYFSETQRNKGNFPGRFSGRQFSNSRSEMNVSTLELGDSALYLCASSLGLVSYEQYFGPGTRLTVT.

The chain employs TRBV28 and TRBJ1-2, with a possible D match to TRBD1 (5 bases). CDR3 length: 14 amino acids. Germline V CDR1 and CDR2: MDHEN, SYDVKM. The ends were cut back, 1 base at V and 2 bases at J, with 8 bases in the middle. CDR3 nucleotide sequence: TGTGCCAGCAGTTTATCAGGGAACAACTATGGCTACACCTTC. It yields the protein CASSLSGNNYGYTF.

This clone came up a few times. The chain couples TRBV15 to TRBJ1-5, with D possibly TRBD1 on 5 matching bases. In germline, CDR1 is LNHNV, CDR2 YYDKDF (reference sequence). V gave up 0 bases and J gave up 4 bases, with 16 bases separating them. The CDR3 runs to 17 residues. The CDR3 DNA follows: TGTGCCACCAGCAGAGATGCGACCCAGGGAGGTAATCAGCCCCAGCATTTT. It yields the protein CATSRDATQGGNQPQHF.

This clone was seen more than once but under ten times. V gene TRBV30 combines with J gene TRBJ1-2; the match to TRBD1 covers 8 bases. The CDR3 extends over 14 amino acids. CDR1 is GTSNPN and CDR2 is SVGIG in the germline V gene (reference sequence). The V gene end was trimmed by 3 bases and the J gene end by 5 bases; junction bases not matched to a gene: 8. CDR3 in amino acids: CAWRSQGARYGYTF. CDR3 nucleotides: TGTGCCTGGAGATCCCAGGGGGCCAGATATGGCTACACCTTC.

CDR3 amino acids: CASRPGTGSYNEQFF. In DNA, the CDR3 is TGTGCCAGCAGGCCGGGGACAGGGTCCTACAATGAGCAGTTCTTC. The chain combines TRBV2 with TRBJ2-1, with TRBD1 identical over 9 bases. The germline V gene has CDR1 SNHLY and CDR2 FYNNEI. V dropped 6 bases and J dropped 1; count of bases not matched to a gene: 4. This CDR3 has 15 amino acids.

This clone has just a few counts. This chain uses TRBV19 with TRBJ1-2, with 8 bases matching TRBD1. V shed 3 bases, J shed 3 bases, and the junction held 3 bases outside the gene matches. The CDR3 extends over 14 amino acids. Germline V CDR1 and CDR2: LNHDA, SQIVND (reference sequence). CDR3 protein: CASSILTGDYGYTF. In DNA form, the CDR3 reads TGTGCCAGTAGTATCTTGACAGGGGACTATGGCTACACCTTC.

The chain links TRBV28 to TRBJ2-1; D gene ambiguous. Per the germline V gene, CDR1 is MDHEN and CDR2 is SYDVKM. CDR3 length: 13 amino acids. The germline V and J ends were trimmed by 6 bases and 4 bases, with 10 bases remaining between them. CDR3 DNA: TGTGCCAGCAGCCCCAGGAAATACAATGAGCAGTTCTTC. It specifies CASSPRKYNEQFF.

The gene calls are TRBV25-1 and TRBJ2-3; 10 bases map to TRBD2. This CDR3 region has 17 residues. V dropped 4 bases and J dropped 3; count of bases not matched to a gene: 10. Germline loops: CDR1 MGHDK, CDR2 SYGVNS. CDR3 protein: CASSGGLLAGITDTQYF. CDR3 sequence (DNA): TGTGCCAGCAGTGGTGGGCTACTAGCGGGGATAACAGATACGCAGTATTTT. The full variable domain, completed using reference TRBV25-1 and TRBJ2-3, is EADIYQTPRYLVIGTGKKITLECSQTMGHDKMYWYQQDPGMELHLIHYSYGVNSTEKGDLSSESTVSRIRTEHFPLTLESARPSHTSQYLCASSGGLLAGITDTQYFGPGTRLTVL.

The chain combines TRBV25-1 with TRBJ1-5; 8 nucleotides agree with TRBD1. CDR1 and CDR2 from the germline V gene are MGHDK and SYGVNS. V gave up 6 bases and J gave up 4 bases; unmatched junction bases: 5. The CDR3 runs to 14 residues. This CDR3 is CASRETGVNQPQHF. CDR3 sequence (DNA): TGTGCCAGCAGGGAGACAGGGGTGAATCAGCCCCAGCATTTT.

CDR3 amino acids: CSASRGQAFF. In nucleotides, the CDR3 is TGCAGTGCTAGCAGGGGGCAGGCTTTCTTT. The chain carries TRBV20-1 and TRBJ1-1; 8 bases are a match to TRBD1. V trimming: 3 bases; J trimming: 11 bases; junction bases outside the gene matches: 2. There are 10 residues in the CDR3. The germline V gene encodes CDR1 DFQATT and CDR2 SNEGSKA (reference sequence).